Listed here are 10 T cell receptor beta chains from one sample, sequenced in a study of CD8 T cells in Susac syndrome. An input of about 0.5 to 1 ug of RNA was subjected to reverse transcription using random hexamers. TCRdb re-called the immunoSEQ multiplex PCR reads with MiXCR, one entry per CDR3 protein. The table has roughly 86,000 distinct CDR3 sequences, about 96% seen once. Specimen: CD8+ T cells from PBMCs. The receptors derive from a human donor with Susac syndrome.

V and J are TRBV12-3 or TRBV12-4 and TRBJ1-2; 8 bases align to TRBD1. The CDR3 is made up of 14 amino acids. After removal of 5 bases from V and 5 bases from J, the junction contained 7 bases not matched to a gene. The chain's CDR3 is CASSPGTGKYGYTF. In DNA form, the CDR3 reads TGTGCCAGCAGTCCTGGGACAGGAAAGTATGGCTACACCTTC.

The CDR3 coding sequence is TGTGCTAGTGGTTTGGTAGTACTAGCGGTGATCAATGAGCAGTTCTTC. Its protein product is CASGLVVLAVINEQFF. V is TRBV12-5 and J is TRBJ2-1; 8 bases fit TRBD2. The CDR3 totals 16 residues. Per the germline V gene, CDR1 is LGHNT and CDR2 is FRNRAP. The V gene end was trimmed by 0 bases and the J gene end by 6 bases; junction bases not matched to a gene: 7.

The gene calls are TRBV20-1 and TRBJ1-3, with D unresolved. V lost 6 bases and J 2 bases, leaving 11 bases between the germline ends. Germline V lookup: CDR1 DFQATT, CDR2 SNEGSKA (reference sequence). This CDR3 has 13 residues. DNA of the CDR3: TGCAGTGCGCTACTGCAACCTGGAAACACCATATATTTT. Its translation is CSALLQPGNTIYF.

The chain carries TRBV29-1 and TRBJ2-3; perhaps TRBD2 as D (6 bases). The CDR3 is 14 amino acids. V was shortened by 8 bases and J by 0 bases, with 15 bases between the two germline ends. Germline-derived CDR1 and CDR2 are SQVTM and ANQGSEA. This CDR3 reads CSFSIAGSTDTQYF. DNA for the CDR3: TGCAGCTTCTCTATTGCGGGGAGCACAGATACGCAGTATTTT.

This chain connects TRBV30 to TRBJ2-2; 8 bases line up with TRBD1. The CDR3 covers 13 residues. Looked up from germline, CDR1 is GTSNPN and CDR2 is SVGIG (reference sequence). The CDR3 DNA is TGTGCGGGGGACAGGTCAAACACCGGGGAGCTGTTTTTT. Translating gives CAGDRSNTGELFF. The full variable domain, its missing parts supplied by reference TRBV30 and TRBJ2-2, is SQTIHQWPATLVQPVGSPLSLECTVEGTSNPNLYWYRQAAGRGLQLLFYSVGIGQISSEVPQNLSASRPQDRQFILSSKKLLLSDSGFYLCAGDRSNTGELFFGEGSRLTVL.

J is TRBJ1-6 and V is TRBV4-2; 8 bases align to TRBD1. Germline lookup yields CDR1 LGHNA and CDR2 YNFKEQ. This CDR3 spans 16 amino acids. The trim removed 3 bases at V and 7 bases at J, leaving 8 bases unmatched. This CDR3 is CASSQAISGGNSPLHF. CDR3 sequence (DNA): TGTGCCAGCAGCCAGGCAATATCAGGGGGCAATTCACCCCTCCACTTT.

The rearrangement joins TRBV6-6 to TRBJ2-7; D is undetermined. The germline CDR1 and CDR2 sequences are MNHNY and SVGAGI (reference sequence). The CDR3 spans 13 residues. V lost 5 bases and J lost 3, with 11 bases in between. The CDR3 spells CASSPANLYEQYF. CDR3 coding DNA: TGTGCCAGCAGTCCCGCCAACCTCTACGAGCAGTACTTC.

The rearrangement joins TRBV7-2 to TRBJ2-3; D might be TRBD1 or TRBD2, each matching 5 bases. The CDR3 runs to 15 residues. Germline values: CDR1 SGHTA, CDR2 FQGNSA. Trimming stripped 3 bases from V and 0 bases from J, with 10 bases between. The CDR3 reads CASSFGTGSTDTQYF. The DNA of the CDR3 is TGTGCCAGCAGCTTCGGGACGGGCAGCACAGATACGCAGTATTTT.

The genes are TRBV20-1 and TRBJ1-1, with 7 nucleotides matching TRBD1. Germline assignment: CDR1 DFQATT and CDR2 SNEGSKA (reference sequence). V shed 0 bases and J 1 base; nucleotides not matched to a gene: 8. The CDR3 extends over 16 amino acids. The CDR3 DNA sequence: TGCAGTGCTAGAGATCCTAGAGGGGGCAAGAACACTGAAGCTTTCTTT. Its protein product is CSARDPRGGKNTEAFF.

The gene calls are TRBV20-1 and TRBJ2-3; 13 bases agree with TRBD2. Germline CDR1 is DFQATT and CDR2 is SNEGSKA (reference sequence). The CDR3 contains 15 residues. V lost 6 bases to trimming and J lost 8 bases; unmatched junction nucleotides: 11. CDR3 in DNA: TGCAGTGCCCCCTCACTAGCGGGGGGGGGAGGTACGCAGTATTTT. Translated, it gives CSAPSLAGGGGTQYF.